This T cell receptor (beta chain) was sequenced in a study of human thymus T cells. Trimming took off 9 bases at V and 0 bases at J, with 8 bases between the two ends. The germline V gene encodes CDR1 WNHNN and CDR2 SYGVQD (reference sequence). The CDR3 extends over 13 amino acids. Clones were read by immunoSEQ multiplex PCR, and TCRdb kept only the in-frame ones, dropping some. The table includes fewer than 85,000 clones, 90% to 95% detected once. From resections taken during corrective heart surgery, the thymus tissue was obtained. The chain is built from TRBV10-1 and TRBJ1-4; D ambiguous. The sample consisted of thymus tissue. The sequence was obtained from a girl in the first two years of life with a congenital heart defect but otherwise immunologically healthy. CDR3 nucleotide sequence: TGCGCCAGACTACTAGCAACTAATGAAAAACTGTTTTTT. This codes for CARLLATNEKLFF.